A selection of T cell receptor beta chains follows, all from one sample in a study of T cell changes during pregnancy in multiple sclerosis. Generated by immunoSEQ multiplex PCR, the TCRdb table keeps only in-frame clones and is missing some. This sample has 60,000 or so clones, with around 93% found just once. The sequenced sample was CD4+ T cells from peripheral blood mononuclear cells, obtained before pregnancy. These receptors were obtained from a female donor with multiple sclerosis, enrolled in a pregnancy study. Each CDR3 is given with its conserved first and last residue. Fields, in order: clone size, D gene, V gene, J gene, CDR3 protein, CDR3 DNA. D genes are given only for firm matches. Not every row has a clone size; where given, it reads once, few, many or a size class.

clone_size: NA; d_call: TRBD1; v_call: TRBV5-1; j_call: TRBJ1-1; cdr3_aa: CASSFLRGNTEAFF; cdr3_nt: TGCGCCAGCAGCTTCCTCAGGGGGAATACTGAAGCTTTCTTT
clone_size: NA; d_call: NA; v_call: TRBV9; j_call: TRBJ2-2; cdr3_aa: CASSVVQSNTGELFF; cdr3_nt: TGTGCCAGCAGCGTAGTTCAGTCGAACACCGGGGAGCTGTTTTTT
clone_size: NA; d_call: NA; v_call: TRBV19; j_call: TRBJ2-6; cdr3_aa: CASTRTISSGANVLTF; cdr3_nt: TGTGCCAGTACTCGGACTATAAGCTCTGGGGCCAACGTCCTGACTTTC
clone_size: NA; d_call: TRBD1; v_call: TRBV27; j_call: TRBJ1-5; cdr3_aa: CASRRLGQGYQPQHF; cdr3_nt: TGTGCCAGCAGACGGTTGGGACAGGGATATCAGCCCCAGCATTTT
clone_size: NA; d_call: NA; v_call: TRBV7-9; j_call: TRBJ2-6; cdr3_aa: CASRDGGRGANVLTF; cdr3_nt: TGTGCCAGCAGGGACGGGGGGCGTGGGGCCAACGTCCTGACTTTC
clone_size: NA; d_call: TRBD1; v_call: TRBV6-1; j_call: TRBJ1-5; cdr3_aa: CASSVDRDQPQHF; cdr3_nt: TGTGCCAGCAGCGTCGACAGGGACCAGCCCCAGCATTTT
clone_size: NA; d_call: NA; v_call: TRBV6-5; j_call: TRBJ2-2; cdr3_aa: CASSYRGSTGELFF; cdr3_nt: TGTGCCAGCAGTTACCGTGGTAGCACCGGGGAGCTGTTTTTT
clone_size: NA; d_call: TRBD1; v_call: TRBV18; j_call: TRBJ1-3; cdr3_aa: CASSPGQAFSGNTIYF; cdr3_nt: TGTGCCAGCTCACCGGGACAGGCGTTCTCTGGAAACACCATATATTTT
clone_size: NA; d_call: NA; v_call: TRBV18; j_call: TRBJ1-5; cdr3_aa: CASSPLPPQGDGNQPQHF; cdr3_nt: TGTGCCAGCTCACCACTCCCCCCACAGGGTGATGGCAATCAGCCCCAGCATTTT
clone_size: once; d_call: NA; v_call: TRBV28; j_call: TRBJ1-1; cdr3_aa: CASSFWGQNTEAFF; cdr3_nt: TGTGCCAGCAGTTTTTGGGGGCAGAACACTGAAGCTTTCTTT
clone_size: NA; d_call: TRBD1; v_call: TRBV12-5; j_call: TRBJ2-5; cdr3_aa: CASGPPSTGPETQYF; cdr3_nt: TGTGCTAGTGGTCCCCCTTCGACAGGGCCAGAGACCCAGTACTTC
clone_size: NA; d_call: NA; v_call: TRBV18; j_call: TRBJ2-5; cdr3_aa: CASSLIPADKSGETQYF; cdr3_nt: TGTGCCAGCTCCCTCATCCCGGCCGACAAAAGTGGAGAGACCCAGTACTTC
clone_size: once; d_call: NA; v_call: TRBV4-1; j_call: TRBJ2-5; cdr3_aa: CASSQDHARSAHF; cdr3_nt: TGCGCCAGCAGCCAAGATCATGCCAGGTCGGCACACTTC
clone_size: NA; d_call: NA; v_call: TRBV2; j_call: TRBJ2-7; cdr3_aa: CASSQETGSYEQYF; cdr3_nt: TGTGCCAGCAGTCAAGAGACAGGCTCCTACGAGCAGTACTTC
clone_size: NA; d_call: NA; v_call: TRBV18; j_call: TRBJ2-5; cdr3_aa: CASSSSQETQYF; cdr3_nt: TGTGCCAGCTCATCCAGCCAAGAGACCCAGTACTTC
clone_size: NA; d_call: TRBD1; v_call: TRBV6-4; j_call: TRBJ1-1; cdr3_aa: CASRSEGQKNTEAFF; cdr3_nt: TGTGCCAGCAGGAGTGAGGGACAGAAGAACACTGAAGCTTTCTTT
clone_size: NA; d_call: NA; v_call: TRBV11-3; j_call: TRBJ1-1; cdr3_aa: CASSLEGDTEAFF; cdr3_nt: TGTGCCAGCAGCTTGGAGGGAGACACTGAAGCTTTCTTT
clone_size: NA; d_call: NA; v_call: TRBV2; j_call: TRBJ1-2; cdr3_aa: CASRFRGFAGTF; cdr3_nt: TGTGCCAGCAGATTCAGAGGCTTTGCGGGAACCTTC
clone_size: NA; d_call: NA; v_call: TRBV7-9; j_call: TRBJ2-3; cdr3_aa: CASTPRVGPADTQYF; cdr3_nt: TGTGCCAGCACCCCCCGGGTGGGGCCGGCGGATACGCAGTATTTT
clone_size: NA; d_call: NA; v_call: TRBV5-1; j_call: TRBJ1-4; cdr3_aa: CASSFSQGGYEKLFF; cdr3_nt: TGCGCCAGCAGCTTTTCACAGGGAGGGTATGAAAAACTGTTTTTT
clone_size: NA; d_call: NA; v_call: TRBV7-2; j_call: TRBJ1-1; cdr3_aa: CASSSPMKRAFF; cdr3_nt: TGTGCCAGCAGCTCACCCATGAAGCGGGCTTTCTTT
clone_size: NA; d_call: TRBD1; v_call: TRBV5-4; j_call: TRBJ2-2; cdr3_aa: CASSLGPGTGYGGELFF; cdr3_nt: TGTGCCAGCAGCTTAGGTCCCGGGACAGGGTACGGCGGGGAGCTGTTTTTT
clone_size: once; d_call: TRBD2; v_call: TRBV5-1; j_call: TRBJ2-1; cdr3_aa: CASSSGGGRAHEQFF; cdr3_nt: TGCGCCAGCAGCTCAGGTGGCGGGAGAGCCCATGAGCAGTTCTTC
clone_size: NA; d_call: NA; v_call: TRBV4-3; j_call: TRBJ2-5; cdr3_aa: CASSLGRSEETQYF; cdr3_nt: TGCGCCAGCAGCTTGGGGAGGTCGGAGGAGACCCAGTACTTC
clone_size: NA; d_call: NA; v_call: TRBV28; j_call: TRBJ1-6; cdr3_aa: CASSLSLPDSPLHF; cdr3_nt: TGTGCCAGCAGTTTATCGCTTCCGGATTCACCCCTCCACTTT
clone_size: NA; d_call: TRBD1; v_call: TRBV28; j_call: TRBJ1-4; cdr3_aa: CASSFRRQGKEEKLFF; cdr3_nt: TGTGCCAGCAGTTTCCGCAGACAGGGCAAGGAAGAAAAACTGTTTTTT
clone_size: NA; d_call: TRBD2; v_call: TRBV7-2; j_call: TRBJ2-1; cdr3_aa: CASSFSQLAGVPEQFF; cdr3_nt: TGTGCCAGCAGCTTTAGTCAACTAGCGGGAGTCCCTGAGCAGTTCTTC
clone_size: NA; d_call: NA; v_call: TRBV11-2; j_call: TRBJ2-1; cdr3_aa: CASSRLTGAVNEQFF; cdr3_nt: TGTGCCAGCAGCCGACTGACAGGCGCGGTCAATGAGCAGTTCTTC
clone_size: NA; d_call: NA; v_call: TRBV18; j_call: TRBJ1-2; cdr3_aa: CASSSSQGLRYGYTF; cdr3_nt: TGTGCCAGCTCATCCTCCCAGGGACTCAGATATGGCTACACCTTC
clone_size: NA; d_call: NA; v_call: TRBV19; j_call: TRBJ1-4; cdr3_aa: CASSQETEKLFF; cdr3_nt: TGTGCCAGTAGCCAAGAAACAGAAAAACTGTTTTTT
clone_size: NA; d_call: TRBD1; v_call: TRBV28; j_call: TRBJ1-2; cdr3_aa: CASSLTGTGALVYGYTF; cdr3_nt: TGTGCCAGCAGTTTAACCGGGACAGGGGCCTTGGTCTATGGCTACACCTTC
clone_size: once; d_call: NA; v_call: TRBV7-6; j_call: TRBJ1-4; cdr3_aa: CASSLGPAHGLVKLFF; cdr3_nt: TGTGCCAGCAGCCTTGGGCCCGCCCATGGTTTGGTAAAACTGTTTTTT
clone_size: NA; d_call: NA; v_call: TRBV30; j_call: TRBJ1-2; cdr3_aa: CAWSAGLMGRYGYTF; cdr3_nt: TGTGCCTGGAGTGCCGGACTCATGGGTCGCTATGGCTACACCTTC
clone_size: NA; d_call: NA; v_call: TRBV5-1; j_call: TRBJ2-3; cdr3_aa: CASSLGLAYSTDTQYF; cdr3_nt: TGCGCCAGCAGCTTGGGGCTAGCGTATAGCACAGATACGCAGTATTTT
clone_size: NA; d_call: TRBD2; v_call: TRBV6-1; j_call: TRBJ2-2; cdr3_aa: CASSEAGGRIGELFF; cdr3_nt: TGTGCCAGCAGTGAAGCTGGCGGGAGAATCGGGGAGCTGTTTTTT
clone_size: NA; d_call: NA; v_call: TRBV28; j_call: TRBJ1-1; cdr3_aa: CASSPMAGEGAEAFF; cdr3_nt: TGTGCCAGCAGTCCAATGGCAGGGGAAGGGGCTGAAGCTTTCTTT
clone_size: NA; d_call: NA; v_call: TRBV6-4; j_call: TRBJ1-1; cdr3_aa: CASREETHSEAFF; cdr3_nt: TGTGCCAGCAGGGAGGAGACCCACTCTGAAGCTTTCTTT
clone_size: NA; d_call: TRBD1; v_call: TRBV5-4; j_call: TRBJ2-2; cdr3_aa: CASSLGTGAVGGELFF; cdr3_nt: TGTGCCAGCAGCTTGGGGACAGGGGCAGTGGGAGGGGAGCTGTTTTTT
clone_size: once; d_call: NA; v_call: TRBV15; j_call: TRBJ2-3; cdr3_aa: CATSRELRTDTQYF; cdr3_nt: TGTGCCACCAGCAGAGAACTGCGCACAGATACGCAGTATTTT
clone_size: NA; d_call: NA; v_call: TRBV7-2; j_call: TRBJ2-3; cdr3_aa: CASSLGAAGLSTDTQYF; cdr3_nt: TGTGCCAGCAGCTTAGGTGCGGCGGGGCTTAGCACAGATACGCAGTATTTT
clone_size: NA; d_call: TRBD1; v_call: TRBV6-6; j_call: TRBJ2-7; cdr3_aa: CASRPRTGPSSYEQYF; cdr3_nt: TGTGCCAGCAGGCCCCGGACAGGCCCCAGCTCCTACGAGCAGTACTTC
clone_size: once; d_call: TRBD2; v_call: TRBV11-2; j_call: TRBJ2-1; cdr3_aa: CASSLASGYNEQFF; cdr3_nt: TGTGCCAGCAGCTTAGCTAGCGGATACAATGAGCAGTTCTTC
clone_size: once; d_call: NA; v_call: TRBV30; j_call: TRBJ1-4; cdr3_aa: CAWASGTNEKLFF; cdr3_nt: TGTGCTTGGGCCTCAGGGACTAATGAAAAACTGTTTTTT
clone_size: NA; d_call: TRBD1; v_call: TRBV7-7; j_call: TRBJ2-2; cdr3_aa: CASSLSTGGTGELFF; cdr3_nt: TGTGCTAGCAGCTTATCGACAGGGGGCACCGGGGAGCTGTTTTTT
clone_size: NA; d_call: TRBD2; v_call: TRBV2; j_call: TRBJ2-7; cdr3_aa: CASGRLAGGPGYEQYF; cdr3_nt: TGTGCCAGCGGGAGGCTAGCGGGAGGGCCGGGGTACGAGCAGTACTTC
clone_size: NA; d_call: NA; v_call: TRBV2; j_call: TRBJ2-3; cdr3_aa: CASSEGLVNFKDTQYF; cdr3_nt: TGTGCCAGCAGTGAAGGATTAGTTAATTTTAAAGATACGCAGTATTTT
clone_size: NA; d_call: TRBD1; v_call: TRBV4-3; j_call: TRBJ1-2; cdr3_aa: CASSQSFPGTGSVLGGYTF; cdr3_nt: TGCGCCAGCAGCCAATCGTTTCCCGGGACAGGGAGTGTCCTTGGAGGCTACACCTTC
clone_size: NA; d_call: TRBD1; v_call: TRBV9; j_call: TRBJ2-7; cdr3_aa: CASSEGTGFNEQYF; cdr3_nt: TGTGCCAGCAGCGAGGGGACAGGTTTTAACGAGCAGTACTTC
clone_size: NA; d_call: TRBD2; v_call: TRBV18; j_call: TRBJ2-1; cdr3_aa: CASSPTWGGDYPYNEQFF; cdr3_nt: TGTGCCAGCTCGCCTACTTGGGGGGGAGATTACCCCTACAATGAGCAGTTCTTC
clone_size: NA; d_call: TRBD2; v_call: TRBV2; j_call: TRBJ2-7; cdr3_aa: CASRTNSGGGSYEQYF; cdr3_nt: TGTGCCAGCAGAACCAATAGCGGGGGAGGCTCCTACGAGCAGTACTTC
clone_size: NA; d_call: TRBD1; v_call: TRBV29-1; j_call: TRBJ2-5; cdr3_aa: CSVEGPDRGSVETQYF; cdr3_nt: TGCAGCGTTGAAGGCCCGGACAGGGGTTCGGTGGAGACCCAGTACTTC
clone_size: NA; d_call: TRBD2; v_call: TRBV5-1; j_call: TRBJ2-7; cdr3_aa: CASSLGLREDYEQYF; cdr3_nt: TGCGCCAGCAGCTTGGGTCTGCGGGAGGACTACGAGCAGTACTTC